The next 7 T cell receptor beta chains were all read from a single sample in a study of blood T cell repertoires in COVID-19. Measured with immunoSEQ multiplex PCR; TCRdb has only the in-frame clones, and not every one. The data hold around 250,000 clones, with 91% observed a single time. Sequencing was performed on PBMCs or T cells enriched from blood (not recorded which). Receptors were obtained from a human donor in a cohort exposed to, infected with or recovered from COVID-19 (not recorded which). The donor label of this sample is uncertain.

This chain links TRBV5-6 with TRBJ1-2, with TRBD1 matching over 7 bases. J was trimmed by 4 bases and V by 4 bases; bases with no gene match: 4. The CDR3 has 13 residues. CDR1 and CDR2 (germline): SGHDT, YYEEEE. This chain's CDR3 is CASSQQGLYGYTF. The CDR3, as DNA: TGTGCCAGCAGCCAACAGGGGCTCTATGGCTACACCTTC.

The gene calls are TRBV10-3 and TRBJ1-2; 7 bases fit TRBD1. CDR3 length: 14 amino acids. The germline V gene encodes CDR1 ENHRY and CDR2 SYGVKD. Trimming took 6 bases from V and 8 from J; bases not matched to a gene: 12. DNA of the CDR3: TGTGCCATCAGCCGGGACAGCTATTCTGCAGGCTACACCTTC. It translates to CAISRDSYSAGYTF.

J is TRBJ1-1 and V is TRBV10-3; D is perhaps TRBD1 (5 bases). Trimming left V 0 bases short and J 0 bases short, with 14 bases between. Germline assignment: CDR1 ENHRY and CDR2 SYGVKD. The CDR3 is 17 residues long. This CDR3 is CAISESQGIGMNTEAFF. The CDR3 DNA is TGTGCCATCAGTGAGTCGCAGGGCATCGGAATGAACACTGAAGCTTTCTTT.

CDR3 DNA sequence: TGTGCCAGCCACCTGGGGACTAGGCGAACCGGGGAGCTGTTTTTT. It specifies CASHLGTRRTGELFF. The V call is TRBV6-6, the J call TRBJ2-2, with 8 bases that match TRBD2. Germline values: CDR1 MNHNY, CDR2 SVGAGI (reference sequence). This CDR3 spans 15 amino acids. The ends lost 8 bases at V and 5 bases at J; junction bases unmatched: 10.

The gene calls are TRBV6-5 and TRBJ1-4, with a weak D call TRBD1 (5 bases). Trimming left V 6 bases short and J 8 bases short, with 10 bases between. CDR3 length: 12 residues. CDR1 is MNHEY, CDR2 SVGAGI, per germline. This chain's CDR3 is CASRTTAEKLFF. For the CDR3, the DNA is TGTGCCAGCAGGACGACAGCGGAAAAACTGTTTTTT.

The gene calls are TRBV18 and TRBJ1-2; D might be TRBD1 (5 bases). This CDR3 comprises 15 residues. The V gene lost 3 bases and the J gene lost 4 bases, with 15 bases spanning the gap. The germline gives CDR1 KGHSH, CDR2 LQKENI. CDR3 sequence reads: CASSPVDDSIYGYTF. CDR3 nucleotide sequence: TGTGCCAGCTCACCGGTAGACGACAGTATCTATGGCTACACCTTC. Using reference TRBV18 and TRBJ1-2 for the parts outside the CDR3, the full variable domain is NAGVMQNPRHLVRRRGQEARLRCSPMKGHSHVYWYRQLPEEGLKFMVYLQKENIIDESGMPKERFSAEFPKEGPSILRIQQVVRGDSAAYFCASSPVDDSIYGYTFGSGTRLTVV.

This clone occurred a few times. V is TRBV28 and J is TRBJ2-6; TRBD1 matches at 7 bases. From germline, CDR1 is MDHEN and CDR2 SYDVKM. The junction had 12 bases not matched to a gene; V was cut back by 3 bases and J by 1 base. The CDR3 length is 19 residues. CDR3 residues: CASSFLTGAWGSGANVLTF. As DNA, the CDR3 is TGTGCCAGCAGTTTCCTAACAGGGGCTTGGGGATCTGGGGCCAACGTCCTGACTTTC. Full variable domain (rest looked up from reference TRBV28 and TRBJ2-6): DVKVTQSSRYLVKRTGEKVFLECVQDMDHENMFWYRQDPGLGLRLIYFSYDVKMKEKGDIPEGYSVSREKKERFSLILESASTNQTSMYLCASSFLTGAWGSGANVLTFGAGSRLTVL.